This T cell receptor (beta chain) is drawn from a study of blood T cell repertoires in COVID-19. The overall study: Researchers got acute and convalescent COVID-19 samples from the United States, Italy and Spain. In each case, the material was cDNA or gDNA derived from T cells, B-cell-depleted T cells, or PBMCs.

Grouping used clinical history reported by participants in a survey and questionnaire. Per the original methods: Amplification of reference gene primers provided the estimated nucleated cell counts. Clones were sequenced by immunoSEQ multiplex PCR, and TCRdb holds only the in-frame ones, with some missing. That table furnishes V, J and clone size, whereas the DNA furnished D and trimming. The sample yields roughly 290,000 clones, around 90% seen once. The germline V gene encodes CDR1 SGHAT and CDR2 FQNNGV. The ends lost 1 base at V and 3 bases at J; junction bases unmatched: 8. The CDR3 contains 17 residues.

This chain links TRBV11-2 with TRBJ2-7, with TRBD1 matching 11 bases. The sample comprised PBMCs or T cells enriched from blood (not recorded which). The TCR was taken from a woman aged 40 to 50 who had recovered from COVID-19. The chain's CDR3 is CASSLAGQGAQVYEQYF. CDR3 DNA sequence: TGTGCCAGCAGCTTAGCCGGACAGGGGGCTCAGGTCTACGAGCAGTACTTC.